This T cell receptor (beta chain) was recovered during a study of blood T cell repertoires in COVID-19. Across the whole study: Material from acute and convalescent COVID-19 was sourced from the United States, Italy and Spain. Sources were T cells, B-cell-depleted T cells, or PBMCs; the material itself was cDNA or gDNA.

The J segment lost 4 bases and the V segment lost 3 bases, leaving 7 bases of the junction unmatched. CDR3 length equals 15 residues. CDR1 is SQVTM, CDR2 ANQGSEA, per germline. Repertoires were generated with immunoSEQ multiplex PCR, while TCRdb's copy carries only in-frame clones and drops some. The sample holds more than 200,000 clones, 84% seen once. The receptor was isolated from a man in his 60s with acute or convalescent COVID-19. Source material: peripheral blood. The chain combines TRBV29-1 with TRBJ2-1; 9 bases align to TRBD2. For the CDR3, the DNA is TGCAGCGTTGAGGGGCTAGCGGGGAGATACAATGAGCAGTTCTTC. Its translation is CSVEGLAGRYNEQFF.